Following are 28 T cell receptor beta chains from one sample sequenced in a study of T cell responses to AZD1222 COVID-19 vaccine. Produced via immunoSEQ multiplex PCR; TCRdb's table is partial and in-frame only. The table records some 96,000 clones, approximately 90% of them present only once. The source was peripheral blood, collected on day 0 of AZD1222 vaccination. The receptors derive from an adult in good health.

J is TRBJ2-2 and V is TRBV5-5; tentatively, D is TRBD2 (6 bases). Germline CDR1 is SGHKS and CDR2 is YYEKEE (reference sequence). The CDR3 consists of 16 residues. Trimming took 3 bases from V and 2 from J, leaving 14 bases between them. The DNA for the CDR3 is TGTGCCAGCAGCTCTGGGCGGGGCGTAAACACCGGGGAGCTGTTTTTT. It specifies CASSSGRGVNTGELFF.

This clone was recorded only once. The chain combines TRBV3-1 (or the pseudogene TRBV3-2) with TRBJ2-2; D perhaps matches TRBD2 (5 bases). CDR3 size: 14 residues. Germline-derived CDR1 and CDR2 are LGHDT and YNNKEL (reference sequence). V was shortened by 0 bases and J by 5 bases, with 7 bases between the two germline ends. This CDR3 is CASSQDGGTGELFF. The CDR3 DNA sequence: TGTGCCAGCAGCCAAGATGGCGGGACCGGGGAGCTGTTTTTT.

This clone appeared a single time. The rearrangement links TRBV10-3 to TRBJ1-1, with 9 bases identical to TRBD1. This CDR3 is 15 amino acids long. Germline CDR1 and CDR2: ENHRY and SYGVKD. V lost 6 bases and J lost 4; bases outside the gene matches: 9. CDR3 loop: CAIRRDRVVSTEAFF. The CDR3 nucleotides are TGTGCCATCAGACGGGACAGGGTGGTGAGCACTGAAGCTTTCTTT.

The J gene is TRBJ1-4, the V gene TRBV12-3 or TRBV12-4, with D possibly matching TRBD1 (6 bases). Deletions cut 5 bases from V and 14 bases from J, with 18 bases between. The CDR3 sequence is 13 residues long. The CDR3 loop is CASSRNQGSGLFF. The CDR3 DNA reads TGTGCCAGCAGTCGAAACCAGGGGTCGGGCCTGTTTTTT.

V and J are TRBV14 and TRBJ2-2; unclear D gene. Germline values: CDR1 SGHDN, CDR2 FVKESK. Trimming left V 1 base short and J 0 bases short, with 6 bases between. This CDR3 region has 15 residues. CDR3 in amino acids: CASSQAYANTGELFF. As DNA, the CDR3 is TGTGCCAGCAGCCAAGCGTACGCGAACACCGGGGAGCTGTTTTTT.

The rearrangement joins TRBV27 to TRBJ2-3; D unresolved. The CDR3 sequence is 14 residues long. CDR1 is MNHEY and CDR2 is SMNVEV in the germline V gene (reference sequence). V lost 6 bases and J lost 2, with 12 bases in between. DNA of the CDR3: TGTGCCAGCAGCCCACTCCCCCTCACAGATACGCAGTATTTT. It yields the protein CASSPLPLTDTQYF.

The J gene is TRBJ2-5, the V gene TRBV11-2; TRBD2 aligns across 8 bases. V was pared by 1 base and J by 4 bases, with 8 bases of the junction left unmatched. Germline V lookup: CDR1 SGHAT, CDR2 FQNNGV. CDR3 length: 16 amino acids. In DNA, the CDR3 is TGTGCCAGCAGCTTAGGGGTAGGACTAGCCCCAGAGACCCAGTACTTC. It translates to CASSLGVGLAPETQYF.

The chain recombines TRBV11-2 with TRBJ2-3; 7 nucleotides line up with TRBD2. The CDR3 covers 16 residues. The J segment lost 1 base and the V segment lost 0 bases, leaving 4 bases of the junction unmatched. CDR1 and CDR2 (germline): SGHAT, FQNNGV. DNA of the CDR3: TGTGCCAGCAGCTTAGATCTCGCGGGAGGCACAGATACGCAGTATTTT. It is translated as CASSLDLAGGTDTQYF.

This rearrangement joins TRBV5-4 to TRBJ1-5; 7 bases line up with TRBD1. V lost 4 bases to trimming and J lost 8 bases; unmatched junction nucleotides: 9. The germline V gene encodes CDR1 SGHNT and CDR2 YYREEE (reference sequence). This CDR3 region has 14 residues. CDR3 region: CASSRDSEREPQHF. In DNA form, the CDR3 reads TGTGCCAGCAGCCGGGACAGCGAGAGGGAGCCCCAGCATTTT.

The rearrangement joins TRBV30 to TRBJ2-3, with 9 nucleotides matching TRBD2. The CDR3 runs 15 residues. The V and J ends lost 0 bases and 3 bases, in that order; junction bases with no gene match: 4. Per the germline V gene, CDR1 is GTSNPN and CDR2 is SVGIG (reference sequence). CDR3 region: CAWSVSLAGTDTQYF. The CDR3, as DNA: TGTGCCTGGAGTGTAAGTCTAGCGGGAACAGATACGCAGTATTTT.

The chain has TRBV6-1 and TRBJ1-4; D is perhaps TRBD1 (5 bases). Trimming pared 0 bases from V and 2 bases from J, leaving 10 bases between. Germline V CDR1 and CDR2: MNHNS, SASEGT. This CDR3 comprises 16 residues. The CDR3 region has the DNA TGTGCCAGCAGTGAAGCGGGGGAGGGTACTAATGAAAAACTGTTTTTT. Translated, it gives CASSEAGEGTNEKLFF.

The chain has TRBV7-3 and TRBJ2-7, with TRBD2 identical over 8 bases. V was pared by 5 bases and J by 7 bases, with 10 bases of the junction left unmatched. This CDR3 comprises 14 residues. Germline CDR1 is SGHTA and CDR2 is FQGTGA. The CDR3 loop reads CASSTTSGPSEQYF. The CDR3 DNA follows: TGTGCCAGCAGCACAACTAGCGGTCCGTCTGAGCAGTACTTC.

V usage is TRBV7-2 and J usage is TRBJ1-5; maybe TRBD1 (6 bases). CDR1 and CDR2 from the germline V gene are SGHTA and FQGNSA. The CDR3 length is 14 residues. With 3 bases removed from V and 5 bases from J, the gap between germline ends came to 11 bases. The CDR3 spells CASSLGGSYQPQHF. Written as DNA, the CDR3 is TGTGCCAGCAGCTTGGGGGGCTCCTATCAGCCCCAGCATTTT.

J is TRBJ1-2 and V is TRBV10-3; no definite D call. Looked up from germline, CDR1 is ENHRY and CDR2 is SYGVKD. This CDR3 has 17 amino acids. V dropped 3 bases and J dropped 7 bases, with 24 bases sitting between them. The CDR3 protein is CAISDLTFGQNYGGYTF. DNA for the CDR3: TGTGCCATCAGTGACCTTACATTTGGGCAGAACTATGGTGGCTACACCTTC.

The chain couples TRBV5-5 to TRBJ1-3; weak D call: TRBD1 (5 bases). Deletions cut 4 bases from V and 0 bases from J, with 14 bases between. Germline CDR1 is SGHKS and CDR2 is YYEKEE (reference sequence). The CDR3 contains 16 residues. CDR3: CASSLGGLHSGNTIYF. In DNA form, the CDR3 reads TGTGCCAGCAGCCTCGGGGGACTCCACTCTGGAAACACCATATATTTT.

V usage is TRBV30 and J usage is TRBJ1-2, with a possible D match to TRBD1 (5 bases). V lost 0 bases, J lost 5 bases, and 13 bases lay in between. This CDR3 has 14 residues. Germline CDR1 GTSNPN, CDR2 SVGIG (reference sequence). CDR3: CAWSVLAGKYGYTF. The CDR3 nucleotides read TGTGCCTGGAGTGTACTGGCAGGGAAGTATGGCTACACCTTC.

The V and J genes are TRBV5-1 and TRBJ1-3; D is possibly TRBD1 (6 bases). The CDR3 is 15 residues long. Germline CDR1 is SGHRS and CDR2 is YFSETQ. V lost 1 base to trimming and J lost 6 bases, with 14 bases between them. CDR3 protein: CASSLMGGQENTIYF. CDR3 bases: TGCGCCAGCAGCTTGATGGGGGGACAAGAAAACACCATATATTTT.

The chain links TRBV5-6 to TRBJ1-1; 9 bases are shared with TRBD1. This CDR3 comprises 16 residues. CDR1 and CDR2 from the germline V gene are SGHDT and YYEEEE. V trimming: 4 bases; J trimming: 5 bases; junction bases outside the gene matches: 12. CDR3 sequence reads: CASSLYGQGTGTEAFF. The CDR3, as DNA: TGTGCCAGCAGCCTTTACGGACAGGGGACTGGGACTGAAGCTTTCTTT.

This CDR3 reads CASSPQSGFRNEKLFF. The CDR3 nucleotides are TGTGCCAGCTCACCACAGTCGGGTTTCCGGAATGAAAAACTGTTTTTT. The J gene is TRBJ1-4, the V gene TRBV18; D not certain. The length of the CDR3 is 16 residues. Trimming cost V 1 base and J 5 bases, with 14 bases left between them. CDR1 is KGHSH, CDR2 LQKENI, per germline.

The genes are TRBV30 and TRBJ2-1; no clear D. The CDR3 spans 13 residues. V was cut by 0 bases and J by 6 bases, with 9 bases left in between. Germline CDR1 and CDR2: GTSNPN and SVGIG (reference sequence). The CDR3 DNA reads TGTGCCTGGAGTGTAGGCTTACTCAATGAGCAGTTCTTC. This encodes CAWSVGLLNEQFF.

The chain employs TRBV27 and TRBJ2-7; 14 nucleotides line up with TRBD2. The CDR3 spans 15 residues. Germline CDR1 reads MNHEY; CDR2 reads SMNVEV (reference sequence). Unmatched junction bases numbered 6, after V lost 5 bases and J lost 6 bases. In DNA, the CDR3 is TGTGCCAGCAGTCAGAGACTAGCGGGAGGGTTCGAGCAGTACTTC. This encodes CASSQRLAGGFEQYF.

This sequence joins TRBV7-2 and TRBJ1-1; D not certain. Trimming stripped 1 base from V and 5 bases from J, with 8 bases between. CDR3 size: 13 residues. Germline CDR1 reads SGHTA; CDR2 reads FQGNSA. CDR3 nucleotides: TGTGCCAGCAGCTTAGGGGAGCGGACTGAAGCTTTCTTT. Translated, it gives CASSLGERTEAFF.

The CDR3: CASRSPLPAVPGNTIYF. Here the CDR3 DNA reads TGTGCAAGTCGCTCCCCCCTACCCGCGGTCCCTGGAAACACCATATATTTT. The chain recombines TRBV12-2 with TRBJ1-3. TRBV12-2 is listed as a pseudogene. The CDR3 runs 17 residues.

The V and J genes are TRBV7-9 and TRBJ2-5; D not certain. Germline lookup yields CDR1 SEHNR and CDR2 FQNEAQ (reference sequence). Trimming cost V 4 bases and J 3 bases, with 6 bases left between them. This CDR3 contains 12 residues. The CDR3: CASSSREETQYF. The CDR3 nucleotides read TGTGCCAGCAGCTCCCGGGAAGAGACCCAGTACTTC. Drawing the rest from reference TRBV7-9 and TRBJ2-5, the complete variable domain is DTGVSQNPRHKITKRGQNVTFRCDPISEHNRLYWYRQTLGQGPEFLTYFQNEAQLEKSRLLSDRFSAERPKGSFSTLEIQRTEQGDSAMYLCASSSREETQYFGPGTRLLVL.

The chain employs TRBV30 and TRBJ2-7; D ambiguous. This CDR3 comprises 11 residues. Trimming shortened V by 7 bases and J by 2 bases, and 9 bases separated the two germline ends. Germline V lookup: CDR1 GTSNPN, CDR2 SVGIG (reference sequence). CDR3 DNA: TGTGCCTTCCTAAACGCCTACGAGCAGTACTTC. It yields the protein CAFLNAYEQYF.

V gene TRBV5-1 combines with J gene TRBJ2-2; D gene ambiguous. Per germline, CDR1 SGHRS and CDR2 YFSETQ. CDR3 length: 15 amino acids. The V end was cut by 3 bases, the J end by 5 bases, with 14 bases between. Here the CDR3 reads CASSSNQLGTGELFF. The CDR3 bases are TGCGCCAGCAGCTCGAACCAACTTGGTACCGGGGAGCTGTTTTTT.

This clone was seen a single time. The chain carries TRBV5-4 and TRBJ2-3; D perhaps matches TRBD2 (6 bases). V shed 3 bases and J shed 2 bases, with 13 bases lying between them. This CDR3 has 15 residues. Germline V gene lookup returns CDR1 SGHNT and CDR2 YYREEE (reference sequence). The DNA of the CDR3 is TGTGCCAGCAGCTACGGGACTGCCACCACAGATACGCAGTATTTT. Translated, it gives CASSYGTATTDTQYF.

V and J are TRBV19 and TRBJ1-6; TRBD1 aligns across 8 bases. Germline CDR1 and CDR2: LNHDA and SQIVND (reference sequence). The CDR3 consists of 14 residues. Losses at the gene ends were 5 bases for V and 8 bases for J; bases not matched to a gene: 5. The CDR3 DNA reads TGTGCCAGTAGTGGGACAGGTGGGGATTCACCCCTCCACTTT. Amino acid sequence: CASSGTGGDSPLHF.